A single sample gave rise to the 26 T cell receptor beta chains below, sequenced in a study of cytotoxic CD8 clonotypes in ibrutinib-treated CLL. Libraries were prepared by immunoSEQ multiplex PCR; TCRdb keeps only in-frame clonotypes and omits some of them. Of some 130,000 clones listed, approximately 85% are singletons. Material: PBMCs, obtained after 24 months of ibrutinib treatment. Receptor source: a human donor with chronic lymphocytic leukemia.

The chain employs TRBV28 and TRBJ1-5, with 9 bases fitting TRBD1. This CDR3 comprises 13 residues. CDR1 is MDHEN, CDR2 SYDVKM, per germline. Trimming removed 6 bases from V and 6 bases from J; junction bases left unmatched: 3. CDR3 sequence: CASRRTGAQPQHF. CDR3 nucleotides: TGTGCCAGCAGGCGGACAGGGGCTCAGCCCCAGCATTTT.

This clone appeared a single time. CDR3 sequence (DNA): TGTGCCAGCAGCTTAGGGGGGATCAGCTCTGGAAACACCATATATTTT. It specifies CASSLGGISSGNTIYF. The V gene is TRBV7-3, the J gene TRBJ1-3, with TRBD1 as a possible D gene (5 bases). Trimming removed 2 bases from V and 0 bases from J, with 11 bases in between. In germline, CDR1 is SGHTA, CDR2 FQGTGA. The CDR3 is 16 amino acids.

This clone was counted only a few times. This sequence joins TRBV5-1 and TRBJ2-5, with TRBD2 matching over 9 bases. This CDR3 spans 14 amino acids. J lost 3 bases, V lost 4 bases, and 4 bases had no gene match. Germline V lookup: CDR1 SGHRS, CDR2 YFSETQ. In DNA, the CDR3 is TGCGCCAGCAGCGCAAGCGGGGGGAAAGAGACCCAGTACTTC. Protein: CASSASGGKETQYF.

The rearrangement joins TRBV4-3 to TRBJ2-3, with TRBD2 matching 12 bases. In germline, CDR1 is LGHNA, CDR2 YSLEER. The length of the CDR3 is 14 residues. V shed 6 bases, J shed 3 bases, and the junction held 1 base outside the gene matches. The CDR3 loop reads CASSGLAGTDTQYF. CDR3 DNA: TGCGCCAGCAGTGGACTAGCGGGAACAGATACGCAGTATTTT.

The chain couples TRBV20-1 to TRBJ1-2; D is unresolved. Per the germline V gene, CDR1 is DFQATT and CDR2 is SNEGSKA (reference sequence). This CDR3 contains 11 residues. V was clipped by 6 bases and J by 6 bases, with 11 bases between them. CDR3 sequence reads: CSASVVDGYTF. CDR3 bases: TGCAGTGCGAGTGTTGTCGATGGCTACACCTTC.

The gene calls are TRBV19 and TRBJ1-2; D might be TRBD1 (5 bases). The length of the CDR3 is 14 residues. The V gene's germline CDR1 is LNHDA and CDR2 SQIVND (reference sequence). V lost 0 bases and J lost 7, with 12 bases in between. The DNA for the CDR3 is TGTGCCAGTAGTATAGATGGGGGATCCGGTGGCTACACCTTC. It yields the protein CASSIDGGSGGYTF.

This clone has only a few counts. This sequence joins TRBV9 and TRBJ2-5, with 9 bases matching TRBD2. The CDR3 loop spans 14 amino acids. The V and J ends lost 8 bases and 2 bases, in that order; junction bases with no gene match: 7. Per germline, CDR1 SGDLS and CDR2 YYNGEE. The DNA of the CDR3 is TGTGCCAGTTCTAGCGGGGCCGGTCAAGAGACCCAGTACTTC. Translating it yields CASSSGAGQETQYF.

V gene TRBV11-2 combines with J gene TRBJ2-7, with TRBD1 matching over 9 bases. The V and J ends lost 8 bases and 5 bases, in that order; junction bases with no gene match: 10. The CDR3 extends over 14 amino acids. Germline V gene data show CDR1 as SGHAT and CDR2 as FQNNGV. This chain's CDR3 is CASRTGTGKDEQYF. The CDR3 region has the DNA TGTGCCAGCCGAACCGGGACAGGGAAGGACGAGCAGTACTTC.

The sample holds one count of this clone. The V and J genes are TRBV7-9 and TRBJ1-4; unclear D gene. This CDR3 spans 15 amino acids. The V gene's germline CDR1 is SEHNR and CDR2 FQNEAQ (reference sequence). Between the trimmed V and J ends, which lost 1 base and 8 bases, there was a span of 14 bases. The CDR3 coding sequence is TGTGCCAGCAGCTTAGTCCTCGCGGGCAACGAAAAACTGTTTTTT. This sequence encodes CASSLVLAGNEKLFF.

V gene TRBV5-1 combines with J gene TRBJ2-7, with 7 positions matching TRBD1. The CDR3 runs 14 residues. From germline, CDR1 is SGHRS and CDR2 YFSETQ. V dropped 0 bases and J dropped 3; count of bases not matched to a gene: 3. The CDR3 nucleotides read TGCGCCAGCAGCTTGGCCACAGGGGACTACGAGCAGTACTTC. It translates to CASSLATGDYEQYF.

The chain carries TRBV7-8 and TRBJ1-5; D gene ambiguous. From germline, CDR1 is SGHVS and CDR2 FQNEAQ. V lost 1 base and J 0 bases, leaving 13 bases between the germline ends. The CDR3 runs 17 residues. The CDR3 protein is CASSLGRGTHSNQPQHF. CDR3 nucleotides: TGTGCCAGCAGCTTAGGTCGGGGTACGCATAGCAATCAGCCCCAGCATTTT.

This clone was seen once. The chain combines TRBV27 with TRBJ1-2; TRBD1 might be the D (5 bases). Germline assignment: CDR1 MNHEY and CDR2 SMNVEV (reference sequence). The CDR3 spans 14 residues. Trimming took off 6 bases at V and 8 bases at J, with 19 bases between the two ends. The CDR3 coding sequence is TGTGCCAGCAGAACACTTGGCGGGGGTGGGGGCTACACCTTC. Translated, it gives CASRTLGGGGGYTF.

This clone was seen just once. The chain is built from TRBV18 and TRBJ1-1; 8 bases match TRBD1. CDR1 and CDR2 from the germline V gene are KGHSH and LQKENI. This CDR3 is 14 amino acids long. V lost 4 bases to trimming and J lost 8 bases; unmatched junction nucleotides: 9. CDR3 in DNA: TGTGCCAGCTCACTGAAGACAGGGGCAGGAGAAGCTTTCTTT. Protein product: CASSLKTGAGEAFF.

There are a few counts of this clone. The chain recombines TRBV6-5 with TRBJ2-5, with TRBD1 as a possible D gene (7 bases). CDR1 is MNHEY and CDR2 is SVGAGI in the germline V gene. This CDR3 spans 15 amino acids. Deletions cut 2 bases from V and 2 bases from J, with 12 bases between. The chain's CDR3 is CASSYQTGRQETQYF. DNA for the CDR3: TGTGCCAGCAGTTACCAGACAGGGAGGCAAGAGACCCAGTACTTC.

The chain carries TRBV12-2 and TRBJ1-6. TRBV12-2 is shown as a pseudogene. There are 16 residues in the CDR3. The CDR3 DNA follows: TGTGCAAGTCGCCCCTTAAAATCGCTGGGGGGGTCACCCCTCCACTTT. As protein: CASRPLKSLGGSPLHF.

The chain links TRBV25-1 to TRBJ2-1; D uncertain. V lost 1 base and J lost 7, with 2 bases in between. The V gene's germline CDR1 is MGHDK and CDR2 SYGVNS. This CDR3 spans 11 amino acids. CDR3 sequence reads: CASSELNEQFF. Written as DNA, the CDR3 is TGTGCCAGCAGTGAATTAAATGAGCAGTTCTTC.

The chain is built from TRBV28 and TRBJ1-1; D unclear. Trimming pared 10 bases from V and 3 bases from J, leaving 9 bases between. The CDR3 is 11 residues long. Germline lookup yields CDR1 MDHEN and CDR2 SYDVKM. The CDR3 sequence: CATTDYTEAFF. CDR3 in DNA: TGTGCCACCACAGATTACACTGAAGCTTTCTTT.

V gene TRBV9 combines with J gene TRBJ2-3; 7 bases map to TRBD1. There are 15 residues in the CDR3. Trimming at V came to 5 bases and at J to 4 bases, leaving 10 bases not matched to a gene. In germline, CDR1 is SGDLS, CDR2 YYNGEE. CDR3 region: CASSRGGSWADTQYF. Here the CDR3 DNA reads TGTGCCAGCAGTCGAGGGGGCTCTTGGGCAGATACGCAGTATTTT.

The chain employs TRBV7-2 and TRBJ2-3; D tentatively fits TRBD1 or TRBD2 (5 bases each). This CDR3 is built from 13 residues. Germline-derived CDR1 and CDR2 are SGHTA and FQGNSA. V lost 5 bases and J lost 2, with 8 bases in between. DNA of the CDR3: TGTGCCAGCAGCCGGGACCACACAGATACGCAGTATTTT. Translated, it gives CASSRDHTDTQYF.

This chain connects TRBV10-3 to TRBJ2-5; tentatively, D is TRBD1 or TRBD2 (6 bases each). The CDR3 extends over 15 amino acids. Trimming cost V 3 bases and J 0 bases, with 11 bases left between them. Germline lookup yields CDR1 ENHRY and CDR2 SYGVKD. The CDR3 reads CAISDRGRYQETQYF. The CDR3 DNA sequence: TGTGCCATCAGTGACCGGGGGCGTTACCAAGAGACCCAGTACTTC.

V and J are TRBV14 and TRBJ2-1; D might be TRBD1 (6 bases). The germline V gene encodes CDR1 SGHDN and CDR2 FVKESK. The CDR3 extends over 14 amino acids. V was cut by 4 bases and J by 1 base, with 8 bases left in between. In nucleotides, the CDR3 is TGTGCCAGCAGCCGACAGGCGTCCTACAATGAGCAGTTCTTC. Amino acid sequence: CASSRQASYNEQFF.

The rearrangement links TRBV9 to TRBJ2-5; D is unresolved. Germline CDR1 is SGDLS and CDR2 is YYNGEE. Trimming cost V 0 bases and J 1 base, with 7 bases left between them. This CDR3 spans 14 amino acids. The CDR3 here is CASSVGGSQETQYF. In DNA, the CDR3 is TGTGCCAGCAGCGTAGGCGGCTCCCAAGAGACCCAGTACTTC.

This clone was detected only once. The genes are TRBV4-1 and TRBJ1-1, with 8 positions matching TRBD1. V was pared by 3 bases and J by 6 bases, with 9 bases of the junction left unmatched. This CDR3 has 15 residues. Germline V lookup: CDR1 MGHRA, CDR2 YSYEKL. CDR3 amino acids: CASSHGRTGLPEAFF. CDR3 nucleotide sequence: TGCGCCAGCAGCCACGGTAGGACAGGGTTGCCTGAAGCTTTCTTT.

V gene TRBV7-2 combines with J gene TRBJ2-3; D is possibly TRBD1 (6 bases). This CDR3 is built from 16 residues. CDR1 and CDR2 (germline): SGHTA, FQGNSA. The V end was cut by 3 bases, the J end by 1 base, with 14 bases between. In nucleotides, the CDR3 is TGTGCCAGCAGCTTTACTTTACAGGGTGGCACAGATACGCAGTATTTT. It encodes CASSFTLQGGTDTQYF.

This clone was picked up a small number of times. The chain employs TRBV5-4 and TRBJ2-5, with no clear D. The CDR3 consists of 11 residues. Germline V gene sequence: CDR1 SGHNT, CDR2 YYREEE (reference sequence). Trimming removed 3 bases at V and 2 bases at J, with 2 bases between. The CDR3 reads CASSSQETQYF. The CDR3 coding sequence is TGTGCCAGCAGCTCTCAAGAGACCCAGTACTTC.

The V call is TRBV5-1, the J call TRBJ2-5; TRBD1 might be the D (6 bases). Germline CDR1 and CDR2: SGHRS and YFSETQ. Trimming cost V 3 bases and J 5 bases, with 20 bases left between them. This CDR3 is 16 amino acids long. The CDR3 nucleotides are TGCGCCAGCAGCTCCCGAACTGGACAGTCCCAGGAGACCCAGTACTTC. This encodes CASSSRTGQSQETQYF.